The 14 T cell receptor beta chains presented below share a single source sample, sequenced in a study of spatial heterogeneity in lung cancer. Time point denoted: sample taken at primary tumor resection. Tumor, nontumor lung or frozen PBMC supplied whole RNA that was sequenced unsorted. Each CDR3 protein gets one entry after TCRdb re-called the 5' RACE reads with MiXCR. The sample includes tens of thousands of distinct CDR3 sequences, roughly 13% of them seen just once. This specimen was PBMCs, taken at surgery. Source of these receptors: a male donor with early-stage non-small cell lung cancer.

This clonotype appeared a few times. This chain joins TRBV6-2 or TRBV6-3 and TRBJ2-6, with 7 bases lining up with TRBD2. CDR3 size: 16 residues. V was clipped by 2 bases and J by 0 bases; unmatched bases: 1. In germline, CDR1 is MNHEY, CDR2 SVGEGT. The CDR3 protein is CASSYIAGSGANVLTF. CDR3 DNA: TGTGCCAGCAGTTACATAGCGGGCTCTGGGGCCAACGTCCTGACTTTC.

This CDR3 is CASSLAPGSGNTIYF. The CDR3, as DNA: TGCGCCAGCAGCTTAGCCCCTGGATCTGGAAACACCATATATTTT. The genes are TRBV5-1 and TRBJ1-3; D gene uncertain. This CDR3 has 15 residues. Per germline, CDR1 SGHRS and CDR2 YFSETQ. Between the trimmed V and J ends, which lost 2 bases and 1 base, there was a span of 10 bases.

The J gene is TRBJ2-5, the V gene TRBV4-3; D is perhaps TRBD2 (6 bases). This CDR3 comprises 14 residues. Germline loops: CDR1 LGHNA, CDR2 YSLEER. Trimming took 5 bases from V and 2 from J, leaving 12 bases between them. The CDR3 region has the DNA TGCGCCAGCAGCGCCCAAGCGGGTCAAGAGACCCAGTACTTC. Translated, it gives CASSAQAGQETQYF.

This chain joins TRBV20-1 and TRBJ2-7, with TRBD2 matching 10 bases. CDR3 length: 16 amino acids. Trimming removed 0 bases from V and 4 bases from J; junction bases left unmatched: 9. Germline V gene data show CDR1 as DFQATT and CDR2 as SNEGSKA (reference sequence). CDR3 region: CSAREASGSSPYEQYF. The CDR3 DNA reads as TGCAGTGCTAGAGAGGCTAGCGGGAGTTCCCCGTACGAGCAGTACTTC.

This clonotype came up a few times. The chain combines TRBV30 with TRBJ2-5; 11 bases are shared with TRBD2. Trimming cost V 2 bases and J 7 bases; bases outside gene matches: 6. Germline CDR1 GTSNPN, CDR2 SVGIG (reference sequence). The CDR3 runs 14 residues. For the CDR3, the DNA is TGTGCCTGGAGTTTAGCGGGAGGGCTGGTGACCCAGTACTTC. It codes for CAWSLAGGLVTQYF.

The V and J genes are TRBV12-3 or TRBV12-4 and TRBJ2-3; perhaps D is TRBD1 or TRBD2 (5 bases each). V gave up 7 bases and J gave up 6 bases, with 23 bases separating them. The length of the CDR3 is 16 residues. The CDR3 nucleotides are TGTGCCAGCACCAAAATTACTGGGGGACCTAGGGATACGCAGTATTTT. Residues: CASTKITGGPRDTQYF.

This clonotype was detected many times. This chain joins TRBV6-5 and TRBJ2-3, with 7 bases fitting TRBD1. With 8 bases clipped from V and 6 bases from J, the junction kept 17 bases outside the gene matches. Germline CDR1 reads MNHEY; CDR2 reads SVGAGI. The CDR3 length is 16 residues. The CDR3 reads CASGRDSSFPRDTQYF. CDR3 sequence (DNA): TGTGCCAGCGGCCGGGACAGCTCCTTTCCCCGGGATACGCAGTATTTT.

The CDR3 region has the DNA TGTGCCGGGAGACCGGGGACAGGAGGCCCCGAGGCCGGGGAGCTGTTTTTT. Translated: CAGRPGTGGPEAGELFF. The chain links TRBV6-1 to TRBJ2-2, with 8 bases aligning to TRBD1. Germline assignment: CDR1 MNHNS and CDR2 SASEGT. With V trimmed by 11 bases and J by 6 bases, 20 bases remained unmatched. This CDR3 spans 17 amino acids.

V usage is TRBV15 and J usage is TRBJ2-5; no firm D call. CDR1 LNHNV and CDR2 YYDKDF come from the germline V gene (reference sequence). There are 14 residues in the CDR3. Trimming removed 0 bases at V and 1 base at J, with 6 bases between. CDR3 in DNA: TGTGCCACCAGCAGAGACAGACGCCAAGAGACCCAGTACTTC. Protein product: CATSRDRRQETQYF.

In this sample, this clonotype turned up a few times. V gene TRBV6-5 combines with J gene TRBJ2-1; 8 nucleotides line up with TRBD2. Germline values: CDR1 MNHEY, CDR2 SVGAGI. J gave up 9 bases and V 7 bases, and 11 bases lay outside the gene matches. The CDR3 loop spans 14 amino acids. The CDR3 nucleotides are TGTGCCAGCACCCCCCCCGGGAGGGATGGTGAGCAGTTCTTC. Translated, it gives CASTPPGRDGEQFF.

J is TRBJ1-5 and V is TRBV25-1, with a weak D call TRBD1 (6 bases). V gave up 4 bases and J gave up 1 base, with 14 bases separating them. CDR3 length: 16 amino acids. Germline-derived CDR1 and CDR2 are MGHDK and SYGVNS. The CDR3 is CASSGIGGPSNQPQHF. In DNA form, the CDR3 reads TGTGCCAGCAGTGGAATCGGGGGGCCGAGCAATCAGCCCCAGCATTTT. Using reference TRBV25-1 and TRBJ1-5 for the parts outside the CDR3, the full variable domain is EADIYQTPRYLVIGTGKKITLECSQTMGHDKMYWYQQDPGMELHLIHYSYGVNSTEKGDLSSESTVSRIRTEHFPLTLESARPSHTSQYLCASSGIGGPSNQPQHFGDGTRLSIL.

This clonotype was found a few times. The V gene is TRBV30, the J gene TRBJ2-7, with TRBD2 matching over 12 bases. The CDR3 is 13 amino acids. Germline V gene lookup returns CDR1 GTSNPN and CDR2 SVGIG (reference sequence). Losses at the gene ends were 4 bases for V and 13 bases for J; bases not matched to a gene: 11. The CDR3 is CAWTLGLAGRSYF. The DNA of the CDR3 is TGTGCCTGGACATTGGGACTAGCGGGCCGTAGTTACTTC.

This clonotype was seen repeatedly, ten times or more. This sequence joins TRBV20-1 and TRBJ2-3, with TRBD2 identical over 10 bases. The CDR3 runs 16 residues. The V gene's germline CDR1 is DFQATT and CDR2 SNEGSKA (reference sequence). V shed 5 bases, J shed 0 bases, and the junction held 8 bases outside the gene matches. The CDR3 loop reads CSAGRGLASSTDTQYF. The DNA for the CDR3 is TGCAGTGCTGGAAGGGGACTAGCGTCTAGCACAGATACGCAGTATTTT.

The genes are TRBV6-2 or TRBV6-3 and TRBJ1-2, with D tentatively TRBD1 (5 bases). V lost 6 bases, J lost 0 bases, and 14 bases lay in between. There are 15 residues in the CDR3. Germline V lookup: CDR1 MNHEY, CDR2 SVGEGT. The CDR3 sequence: CASRWDGATNYGYTF. CDR3 bases: TGTGCCAGCAGATGGGACGGAGCGACTAACTATGGCTACACCTTC.